This T cell receptor (beta chain) stems from a study of regulatory T cells in long-lasting Graves disease. Whole-study results and caveats: Preferential use of TRBV28, TRBJ1-2 and TRBJ2-5 was seen in persistent disease.

This clonotype came up many times. What it binds is not known. The TCR beta library used iRepertoire HTBI primers with Arm-PCR amplification of CDR3. A single record per CDR3 protein comes from TCRdb applying MiXCR to the multiplex PCR reads. The sample yields 400,000 to 500,000 distinct CDR3 sequences, around 20% seen once. The time point denotes: persistent/refractory GD, antithyroid drugs over 5 years with positive TRAb. The authors made the TCR library using RNA they extracted from PBMCs. Trimming cost V 2 bases and J 5 bases, with 18 bases left between them. The CDR3 extends over 16 amino acids. In germline, CDR1 is ENHRY, CDR2 SYGVKD.

The source of this sequence is a female donor with Graves disease. The sample here was peripheral blood mononuclear cells (PBMCs), taken when the disease was refractory, from a patient treated with antithyroid drugs. This chain links TRBV10-3 with TRBJ1-2, with a possible D match to TRBD1 (6 bases). The CDR3 here is CAISEPPQGMGYGYTF. CDR3 DNA sequence: TGTGCCATCAGTGAGCCCCCTCAGGGGATGGGATATGGCTACACCTTC.